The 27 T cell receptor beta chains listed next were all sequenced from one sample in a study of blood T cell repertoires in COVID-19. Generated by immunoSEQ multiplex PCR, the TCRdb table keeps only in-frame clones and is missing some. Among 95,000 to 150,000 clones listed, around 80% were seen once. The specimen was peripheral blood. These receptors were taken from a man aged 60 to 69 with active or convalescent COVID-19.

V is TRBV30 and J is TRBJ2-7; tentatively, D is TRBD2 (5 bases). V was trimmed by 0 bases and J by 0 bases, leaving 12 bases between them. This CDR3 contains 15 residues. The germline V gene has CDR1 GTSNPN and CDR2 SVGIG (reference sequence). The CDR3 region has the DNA TGTGCCTGGAGTGTCGGCGGGCCGGGCTCCTACGAGCAGTACTTC. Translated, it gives CAWSVGGPGSYEQYF.

For the CDR3, the DNA is TGCGCCAGCAGCTTGGCTGTGGGGGCGGGTCGCGAGCAGTACTTC. This sequence encodes CASSLAVGAGREQYF. V gene TRBV5-1 combines with J gene TRBJ2-7; D is perhaps TRBD1 (6 bases). Trimming took 0 bases from V and 6 from J, leaving 16 bases between them. The germline gives CDR1 SGHRS, CDR2 YFSETQ. The CDR3 length is 15 residues.

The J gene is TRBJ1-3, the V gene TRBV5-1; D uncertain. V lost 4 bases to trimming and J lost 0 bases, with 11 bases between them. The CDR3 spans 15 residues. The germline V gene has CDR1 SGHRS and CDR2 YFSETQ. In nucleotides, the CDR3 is TGCGCCAGCAGCCGGAGCTACGACTCTGGAAACACCATATATTTT. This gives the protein CASSRSYDSGNTIYF.

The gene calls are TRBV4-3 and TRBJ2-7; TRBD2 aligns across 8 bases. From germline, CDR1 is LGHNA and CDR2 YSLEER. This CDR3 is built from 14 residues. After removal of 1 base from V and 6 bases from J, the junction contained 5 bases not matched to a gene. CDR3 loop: CASSQVTSGGEQYF. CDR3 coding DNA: TGCGCCAGCAGCCAAGTTACTAGCGGAGGCGAGCAGTACTTC.

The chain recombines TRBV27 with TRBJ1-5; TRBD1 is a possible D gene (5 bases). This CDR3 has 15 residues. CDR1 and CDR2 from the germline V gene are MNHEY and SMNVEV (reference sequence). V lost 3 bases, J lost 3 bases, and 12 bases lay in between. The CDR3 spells CASSFSGTFNQPQHF. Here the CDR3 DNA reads TGTGCCAGCAGTTTCTCCGGGACTTTCAATCAGCCCCAGCATTTT.

In DNA form, the CDR3 reads TGCAGCGTTGAAGAAACCCCCGCAGCGGGAGGGACCTACGAGCAGTACTTC. It encodes CSVEETPAAGGTYEQYF. The chain links TRBV29-1 to TRBJ2-7; 10 bases match TRBD2. CDR3 length equals 17 residues. The germline gives CDR1 SQVTM, CDR2 ANQGSEA. V trimming: 0 bases; J trimming: 2 bases; junction bases outside the gene matches: 10.

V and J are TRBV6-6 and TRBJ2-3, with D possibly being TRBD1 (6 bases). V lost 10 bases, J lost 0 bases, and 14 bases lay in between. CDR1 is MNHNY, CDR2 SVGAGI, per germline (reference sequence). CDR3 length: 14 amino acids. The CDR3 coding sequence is TGTGCCACAGGTCCGAGGGGGAGCACAGATACGCAGTATTTT. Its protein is CATGPRGSTDTQYF.

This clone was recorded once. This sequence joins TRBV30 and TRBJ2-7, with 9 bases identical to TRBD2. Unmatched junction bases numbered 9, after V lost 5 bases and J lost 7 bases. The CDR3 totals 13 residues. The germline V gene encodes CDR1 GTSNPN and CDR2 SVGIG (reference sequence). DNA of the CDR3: TGTGCCTGGGGATGGCGGGAGGGCCCGGAGCAGTACTTC. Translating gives CAWGWREGPEQYF.

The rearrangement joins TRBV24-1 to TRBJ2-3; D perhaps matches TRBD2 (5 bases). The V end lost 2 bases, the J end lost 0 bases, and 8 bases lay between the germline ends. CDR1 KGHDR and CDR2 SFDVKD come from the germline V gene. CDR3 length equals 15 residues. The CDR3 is CATSDSGVSTDTQYF. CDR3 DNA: TGTGCCACCAGTGATTCCGGGGTAAGCACAGATACGCAGTATTTT.

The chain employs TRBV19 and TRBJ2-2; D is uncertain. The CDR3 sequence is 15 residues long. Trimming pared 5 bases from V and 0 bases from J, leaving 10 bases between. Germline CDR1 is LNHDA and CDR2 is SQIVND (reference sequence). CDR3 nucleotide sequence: TGTGCCAGTAGTCCATACACCGCGAACACCGGGGAGCTGTTTTTT. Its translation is CASSPYTANTGELFF.

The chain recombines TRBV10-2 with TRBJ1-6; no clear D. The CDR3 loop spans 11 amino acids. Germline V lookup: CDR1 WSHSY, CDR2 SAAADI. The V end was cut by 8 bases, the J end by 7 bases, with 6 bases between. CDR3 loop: CASGGNSPLHF. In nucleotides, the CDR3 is TGCGCCAGCGGAGGGAATTCACCCCTCCACTTT.

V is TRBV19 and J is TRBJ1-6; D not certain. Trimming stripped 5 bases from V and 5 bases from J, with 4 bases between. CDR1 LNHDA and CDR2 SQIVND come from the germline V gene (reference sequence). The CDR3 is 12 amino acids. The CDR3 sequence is CASSPDNSPLHF. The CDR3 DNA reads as TGTGCCAGTAGTCCGGATAATTCACCCCTCCACTTT.

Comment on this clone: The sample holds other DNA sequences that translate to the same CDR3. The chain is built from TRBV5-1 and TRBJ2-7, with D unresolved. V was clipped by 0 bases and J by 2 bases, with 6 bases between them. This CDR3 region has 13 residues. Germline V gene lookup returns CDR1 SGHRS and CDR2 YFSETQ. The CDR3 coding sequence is TGCGCCAGCAGCTTGGCCCCGGCCTACGAGCAGTACTTC. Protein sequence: CASSLAPAYEQYF. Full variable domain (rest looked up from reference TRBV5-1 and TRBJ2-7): KAGVTQTPRYLIKTRGQQVTLSCSPISGHRSVSWYQQTPGQGLQFLFEYFSETQRNKGNFPGRFSGRQFSNSRSEMNVSTLELGDSALYLCASSLAPAYEQYFGPGTRLTVT.

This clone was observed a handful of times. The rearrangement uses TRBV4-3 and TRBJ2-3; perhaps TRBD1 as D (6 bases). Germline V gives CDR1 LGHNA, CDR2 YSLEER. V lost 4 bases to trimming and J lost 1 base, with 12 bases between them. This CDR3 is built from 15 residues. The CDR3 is CASSLRYRGTDTQYF. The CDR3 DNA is TGCGCCAGCAGCCTCCGGTACAGGGGCACAGATACGCAGTATTTT.

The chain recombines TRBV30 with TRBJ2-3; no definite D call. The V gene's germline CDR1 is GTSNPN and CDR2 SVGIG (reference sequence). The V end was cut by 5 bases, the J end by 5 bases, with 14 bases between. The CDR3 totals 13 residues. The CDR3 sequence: CAWSPRAGDTQYF. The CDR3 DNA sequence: TGTGCCTGGTCTCCACGAGCAGGAGATACGCAGTATTTT.

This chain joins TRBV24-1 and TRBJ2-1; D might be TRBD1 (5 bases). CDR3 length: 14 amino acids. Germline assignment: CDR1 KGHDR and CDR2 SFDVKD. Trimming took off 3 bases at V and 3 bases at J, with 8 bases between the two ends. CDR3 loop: CATSDGQIYNEQFF. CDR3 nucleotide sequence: TGTGCCACCAGTGATGGACAAATCTACAATGAGCAGTTCTTC.

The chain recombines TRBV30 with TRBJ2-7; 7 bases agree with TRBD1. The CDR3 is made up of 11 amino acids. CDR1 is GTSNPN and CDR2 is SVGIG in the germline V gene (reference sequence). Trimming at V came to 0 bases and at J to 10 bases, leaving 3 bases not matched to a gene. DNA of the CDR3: TGTGCCTGGAGTGTACAGGGGCTTCAGTACTTC. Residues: CAWSVQGLQYF.

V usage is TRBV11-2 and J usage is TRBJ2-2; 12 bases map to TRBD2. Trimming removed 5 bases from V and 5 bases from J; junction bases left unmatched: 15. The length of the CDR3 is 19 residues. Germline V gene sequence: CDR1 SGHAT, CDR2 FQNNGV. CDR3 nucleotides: TGTGCCAGCAGCCTTCTACGAGGACTAGCGGGATCTAGAACCGGGGAGCTGTTTTTT. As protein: CASSLLRGLAGSRTGELFF.

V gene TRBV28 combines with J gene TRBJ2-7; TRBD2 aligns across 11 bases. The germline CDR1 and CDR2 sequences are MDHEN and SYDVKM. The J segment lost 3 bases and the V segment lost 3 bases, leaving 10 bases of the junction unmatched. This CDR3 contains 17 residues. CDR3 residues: CASSFGSGRARDYEQYF. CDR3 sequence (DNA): TGTGCCAGCAGTTTCGGTAGCGGGAGGGCCCGGGACTACGAGCAGTACTTC.

The CDR3 sequence is CASSYSEYNEQFF. The CDR3 nucleotides read TGTGCCAGCAGTTACTCGGAGTACAATGAGCAGTTCTTC. The chain combines TRBV6-2 or TRBV6-3 with TRBJ2-1; D is ambiguous. The CDR3 sequence is 13 residues long. Germline CDR1 reads MNHEY; CDR2 reads SVGEGT. Trimming cost V 0 bases and J 4 bases, with 4 bases left between them.

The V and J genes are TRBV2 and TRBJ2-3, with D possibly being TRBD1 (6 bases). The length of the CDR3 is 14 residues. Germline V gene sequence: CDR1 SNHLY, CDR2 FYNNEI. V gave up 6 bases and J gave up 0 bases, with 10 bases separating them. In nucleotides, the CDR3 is TGTGCCAGCAGGTATGACAGGAGCACAGATACGCAGTATTTT. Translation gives CASRYDRSTDTQYF.

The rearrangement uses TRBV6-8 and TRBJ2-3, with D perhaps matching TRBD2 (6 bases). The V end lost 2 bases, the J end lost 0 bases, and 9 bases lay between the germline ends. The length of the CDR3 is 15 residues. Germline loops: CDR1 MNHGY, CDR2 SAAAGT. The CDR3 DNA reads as TGTGCCAGCAGTTACAGGGCGGGGAGCACAGATACGCAGTATTTT. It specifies CASSYRAGSTDTQYF.

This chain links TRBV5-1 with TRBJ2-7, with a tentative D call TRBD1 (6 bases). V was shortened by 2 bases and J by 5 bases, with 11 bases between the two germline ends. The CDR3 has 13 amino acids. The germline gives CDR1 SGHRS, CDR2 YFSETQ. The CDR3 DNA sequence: TGCGCCAGCAGCTTTGGGGACACCCACGAGCAGTACTTC. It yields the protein CASSFGDTHEQYF.

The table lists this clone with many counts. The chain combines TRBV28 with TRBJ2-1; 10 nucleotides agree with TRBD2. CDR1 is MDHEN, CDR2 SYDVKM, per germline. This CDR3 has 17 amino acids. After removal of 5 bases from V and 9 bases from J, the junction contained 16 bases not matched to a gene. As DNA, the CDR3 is TGTGCCAGCAGTCCTGCAGAAGCGGGAGGGTTGAGAGGTGAGCAGTTCTTC. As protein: CASSPAEAGGLRGEQFF.

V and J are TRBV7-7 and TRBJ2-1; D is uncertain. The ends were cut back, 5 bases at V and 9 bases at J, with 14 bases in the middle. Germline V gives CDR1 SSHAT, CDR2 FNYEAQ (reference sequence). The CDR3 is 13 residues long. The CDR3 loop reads CASSLAEMGEQFF. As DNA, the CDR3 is TGTGCCAGCAGCCTGGCGGAGATGGGTGAGCAGTTCTTC.

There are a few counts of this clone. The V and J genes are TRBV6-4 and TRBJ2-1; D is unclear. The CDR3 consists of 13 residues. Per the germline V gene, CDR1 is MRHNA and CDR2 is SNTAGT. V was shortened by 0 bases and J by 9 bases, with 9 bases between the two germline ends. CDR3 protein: CASSDSLGSEQFF. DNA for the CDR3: TGTGCCAGCAGTGACTCGTTGGGCAGTGAGCAGTTCTTC.

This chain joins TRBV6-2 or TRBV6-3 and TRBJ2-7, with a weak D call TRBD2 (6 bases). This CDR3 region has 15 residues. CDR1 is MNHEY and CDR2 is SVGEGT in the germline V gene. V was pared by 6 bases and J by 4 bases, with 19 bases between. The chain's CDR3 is CASSLAWGLEYEQYF. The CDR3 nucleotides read TGTGCCAGCAGCCTCGCTTGGGGACTGGAGTACGAGCAGTACTTC.